The T cell receptor beta chain under discussion was sequenced for a study of cytomegalovirus exposure and HLA in healthy donors. With 60 Vbeta and 13 Jbeta primers, the PCR was carried out. Sequencing was performed with immunoSEQ multiplex PCR; in TCRdb, only in-frame clones are kept and a portion is missing. This table holds fewer than 250,000 clones, over 60% found once. The germline V gene has CDR1 SGHNT and CDR2 YENEEA. The CDR3 is 14 amino acids. Every donor was a healthy person donating bone marrow. The count of this clone is one. Its target is unknown. One end of the junction fails to match germline, which may point to a read error. Study-level findings and limits: In a later analysis, DRB1 alleles had the most associated TCRs; HLA-C alleles the fewest. Available immune exposure information was restricted to CMV serostatus only. In vitro experiments confirmed that three CMV-associated chains were specific for CMV antigens.

The sequencing sample was made of PBMCs. This sequence was found in a middle-aged woman in good health and CMV-seronegative. The chain employs TRBV11-3 and TRBJ2-2; D ambiguous. The CDR3 loop is CASNLVLNTGELFF. CDR3 DNA: TGTGCCAGCAACTTAGTGTTAAACACCGGGGAGCTGTTTTTT.